This record looks at one T cell receptor (beta chain) sequence and its context. This sample is drawn from a study of control samples from healthy donors and cancer patients. Assay used: immunoSEQ multiplex PCR; TCRdb lists only in-frame clones, some missing. The data contain around 30,000 clones, approximately 94% of them singletons. The V end was cut by 8 bases, the J end by 6 bases, with 14 bases between. This CDR3 has 12 amino acids. CDR1 SQVTM and CDR2 ANQGSEA come from the germline V gene. This TCR came from a man between 60 and 70 years old in good health. The J gene is TRBJ2-1, the V gene TRBV29-1; D is unresolved. The source material was blood. Here the CDR3 DNA reads TGCAGCATTACCGCCCCCAGCAATGAGCAGTTCTTC. This translates into CSITAPSNEQFF.